This T cell receptor beta chain was sequenced during a study of spatial heterogeneity in lung cancer. Whole-study context: Sequence detection consistently recorded a greater number of beta-chain than alpha-chain sequences.

The time point here: sample taken at primary tumor resection. Tumor, nontumor lung or frozen PBMC supplied whole RNA, sequenced without sorting. This clonotype was detected ten times or more. TCRdb ran MiXCR on the 5' RACE reads and lists one entry per CDR3 protein. The repertoire has about 22,000 distinct CDR3 sequences, 3.5% to 5.5% of them found once; the top ten carry around 7%. The length of the CDR3 is 15 residues. The V gene lost 0 bases and the J gene lost 10 bases, with 14 bases spanning the gap. Germline CDR1 reads SGHRS; CDR2 reads YFSETQ. V gene TRBV5-1 combines with J gene TRBJ1-6; D possibly corresponds to TRBD1 (6 bases). The sequenced sample was PBMCs, obtained at surgery. The TCR was taken from a male donor with early-stage non-small cell lung cancer. In DNA, the CDR3 is TGCGCCAGCAGCTTGGGCAGGGGAAAGAACTCACCCCTCCACTTT. It is translated as CASSLGRGKNSPLHF.